The next 12 T cell receptor beta chains were all read from a single sample in a study of blood T cell repertoires in COVID-19. Here immunoSEQ multiplex PCR was the method, and the copy in TCRdb shows in-frame clones only, minus some. Among 110,000 or so clones listed, approximately 87% were seen once. The sequenced sample consisted of peripheral blood. Every receptor here comes from a man in his 70s who had recovered from COVID-19.

The CDR3 spells CASSLRGLQETQYF. The CDR3 region has the DNA TGTGCCAGCAGTTTGCGTGGGCTACAAGAGACCCAGTACTTC. The chain has TRBV28 and TRBJ2-5; D is unclear. CDR1 and CDR2 (germline): MDHEN, SYDVKM. The V end lost 3 bases, the J end lost 2 bases, and 10 bases lay between the germline ends. The CDR3 contains 14 residues.

There are a few counts of this clone. The chain has TRBV7-9 and TRBJ2-2; weak D call: TRBD2 (6 bases). There are 17 residues in the CDR3. V was cut by 0 bases and J by 5 bases, with 16 bases left in between. Germline V gene lookup returns CDR1 SEHNR and CDR2 FQNEAQ (reference sequence). CDR3 DNA: TGTGCCAGCAGCTTAGCGGGAGGCGGGGCCTTAACCGGGGAGCTGTTTTTT. It codes for CASSLAGGGALTGELFF.

V usage is TRBV19 and J usage is TRBJ1-4, with TRBD1 matching 8 bases. Germline trimming cut 6 bases from V and 7 bases from J; bases unmatched to any gene: 1. The CDR3 contains 12 residues. Germline V gene sequence: CDR1 LNHDA, CDR2 SQIVND (reference sequence). CDR3 nucleotide sequence: TGTGCCAGTAGCGACAGGGGTGAAAAACTGTTTTTT. Its translation is CASSDRGEKLFF.

CDR3 nucleotides: TGCGCCAGCAGCTTCCGGGACAGGGCTGGGTATGAGCAGTTCTTC. Its protein product is CASSFRDRAGYEQFF. V gene TRBV4-1 combines with J gene TRBJ2-1, with 9 positions matching TRBD1. There are 15 residues in the CDR3. V lost 5 bases, J lost 8 bases, and 10 bases stayed unmatched. Germline V gene lookup returns CDR1 MGHRA and CDR2 YSYEKL.

V and J are TRBV18 and TRBJ2-1; TRBD2 matches at 9 bases. The CDR3 loop spans 16 amino acids. CDR1 is KGHSH and CDR2 is LQKENI in the germline V gene. V dropped 5 bases and J dropped 7; count of bases not matched to a gene: 12. The CDR3 nucleotides are TGTGCCAGCTCAAGAGCATTAGCGGGAGAAGAGAATGAGCAGTTCTTC. It yields the protein CASSRALAGEENEQFF.

This sequence joins TRBV7-2 and TRBJ2-2; 9 bases map to TRBD2. After removal of 6 bases from V and 0 bases from J, the junction contained 11 bases not matched to a gene. Germline V gene sequence: CDR1 SGHTA, CDR2 FQGNSA. The CDR3 runs to 18 residues. The CDR3 region has the DNA TGTGCCAGCAGGGCCGGGACTAGCCTTTTGCCGAACACCGGGGAGCTGTTTTTT. Its protein product is CASRAGTSLLPNTGELFF.

The chain is built from TRBV6-5 and TRBJ2-7; 7 bases agree with TRBD1. This CDR3 has 14 amino acids. From germline, CDR1 is MNHEY and CDR2 SVGAGI. The J segment lost 3 bases and the V segment lost 6 bases, leaving 8 bases of the junction unmatched. The CDR3 region is CASREDRSGYEQYF. CDR3 nucleotides: TGTGCCAGCAGAGAGGACAGGTCCGGCTACGAGCAGTACTTC.

Only one count was recorded for this clone. DNA of the CDR3: TGCGCCAGCAGCGGGGGGACCGGGGGGACTGAAGCTTTCTTT. This sequence encodes CASSGGTGGTEAFF. This chain joins TRBV5-1 and TRBJ1-1; possibly TRBD1 for D (5 bases). The CDR3 is 14 amino acids. The germline V gene has CDR1 SGHRS and CDR2 YFSETQ. V lost 4 bases to trimming and J lost 5 bases, with 15 bases between them.

V and J are TRBV28 and TRBJ2-1, with 8 bases aligning to TRBD2. The V gene end was trimmed by 3 bases and the J gene end by 9 bases; junction bases not matched to a gene: 4. Germline-derived CDR1 and CDR2 are MDHEN and SYDVKM. The CDR3 has 13 amino acids. The CDR3 sequence is CASSFGGAGEQFF. For the CDR3, the DNA is TGTGCCAGCAGTTTCGGGGGGGCAGGTGAGCAGTTCTTC.

Notes on this clone: A read error may produce the germline difference seen at one junction end. The chain is built from TRBV18 and TRBJ1-5, with unresolved D. The germline gives CDR1 KGHSH, CDR2 LQKENI. The CDR3 consists of 15 residues. CDR3 amino acids: CASPPRSGGNQPQHF. The CDR3 bases are TGTGCCAGCCCACCTCGCTCTGGCGGAAATCAGCCCCAGCATTTT.

The chain uses TRBV29-1 and TRBJ2-5; D gene ambiguous. Looked up from germline, CDR1 is SQVTM and CDR2 is ANQGSEA. This CDR3 is built from 12 residues. The V end lost 7 bases, the J end lost 1 base, and 10 bases lay between the germline ends. CDR3 coding DNA: TGCAGCGCCGAAGGCGGCCAAGAGACCCAGTACTTC. The encoded protein is CSAEGGQETQYF. Full variable domain (rest looked up from reference TRBV29-1 and TRBJ2-5): SAVISQKPSRDICQRGTSLTIQCQVDSQVTMMFWYRQQPGQSLTLIATANQGSEATYESGFVIDKFPISRPNLTFSTLTVSNMSPEDSSIYLCSAEGGQETQYFGPGTRLLVL.

V and J are TRBV2 and TRBJ2-7, with D tentatively TRBD1 (5 bases). Germline CDR1 reads SNHLY; CDR2 reads FYNNEI. With 3 bases removed from V and 5 bases from J, the gap between germline ends came to 23 bases. The CDR3 sequence is 17 residues long. CDR3 nucleotide sequence: TGTGCCAGCAGTGACCCACTGCGGCAGGGTCTCTACAACGAGCAGTACTTC. It specifies CASSDPLRQGLYNEQYF.